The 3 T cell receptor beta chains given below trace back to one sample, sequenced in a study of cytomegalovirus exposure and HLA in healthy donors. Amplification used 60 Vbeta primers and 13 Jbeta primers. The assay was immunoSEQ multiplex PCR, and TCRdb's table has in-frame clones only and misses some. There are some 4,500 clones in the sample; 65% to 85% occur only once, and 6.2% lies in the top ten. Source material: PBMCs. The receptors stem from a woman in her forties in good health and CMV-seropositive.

CDR3 protein: CASSHRTGGDTEAFF. The CDR3 region has the DNA TGTGCCAGCAGCCACCGGACAGGAGGGGACACTGAAGCTTTCTTT. V gene TRBV14 combines with J gene TRBJ1-1; 7 nucleotides match TRBD1. The CDR3 length is 15 residues. Germline CDR1 and CDR2: SGHDN and FVKESK. J gave up 3 bases and V 3 bases, and 7 bases lay outside the gene matches.

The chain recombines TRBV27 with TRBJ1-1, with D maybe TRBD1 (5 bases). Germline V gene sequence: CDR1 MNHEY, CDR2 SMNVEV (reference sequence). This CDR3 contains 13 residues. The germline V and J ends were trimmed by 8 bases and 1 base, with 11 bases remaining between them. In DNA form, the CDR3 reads TGTGCCAGCTTCCGGGGGAAGAACACTGAAGCTTTCTTT. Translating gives CASFRGKNTEAFF.

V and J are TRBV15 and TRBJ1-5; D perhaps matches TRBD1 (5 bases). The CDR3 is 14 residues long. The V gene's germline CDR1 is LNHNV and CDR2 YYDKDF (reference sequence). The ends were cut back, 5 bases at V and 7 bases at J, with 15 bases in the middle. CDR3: CATSRGTSEQPQHF. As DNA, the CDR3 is TGTGCCACCAGCCGGGGGACCTCCGAGCAGCCCCAGCATTTT.